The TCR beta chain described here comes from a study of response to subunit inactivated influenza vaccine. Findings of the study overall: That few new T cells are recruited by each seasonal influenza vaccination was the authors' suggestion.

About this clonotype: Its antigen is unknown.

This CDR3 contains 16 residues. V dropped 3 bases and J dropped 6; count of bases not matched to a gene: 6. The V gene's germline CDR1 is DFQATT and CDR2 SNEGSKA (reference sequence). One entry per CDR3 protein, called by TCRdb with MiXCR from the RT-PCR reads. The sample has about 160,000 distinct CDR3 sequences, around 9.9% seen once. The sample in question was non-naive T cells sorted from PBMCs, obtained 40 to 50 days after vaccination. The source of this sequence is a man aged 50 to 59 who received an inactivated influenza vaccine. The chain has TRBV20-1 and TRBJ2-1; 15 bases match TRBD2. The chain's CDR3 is CSASWGLAGGRNEQFF. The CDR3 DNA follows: TGCAGTGCTAGTTGGGGACTAGCGGGGGGACGCAATGAGCAGTTCTTC.